A selection of T cell receptor beta chains follows, all from one sample in a study of OX40 agonist ivuxolimab in advanced cancers. TCRdb's copy holds only in-frame clones and misses some; the assay was immunoSEQ multiplex PCR. The sample has about 160,000 clones, roughly 92% seen once. The source material was CD4+ or CD8+ T cells sorted from blood, sampled in a trial of the OX40 agonist ivuxolimab. These TCRs come from an adult with an advanced solid tumor such as melanoma, head and neck, liver or kidney cancer. Each CDR3 is given with its conserved first and last residue. D genes are given only for firm matches. Size tells how often a clone was seen (once, few, many) or the class of an expanded clone, and some rows leave it out.

j_call clone_size d_call v_call cdr3_nt cdr3_aa
TRBJ2-1 NA TRBD1 TRBV6-1 TGTGCCAGCGGGACAGGGGGTCTCAATGAGCAGTTCTTC CASGTGGLNEQFF
TRBJ1-4 NA NA TRBV27 TGTGCCAGCAGTTTATCGGTACGGGGGTCCAATGAAAAACTGTTTTTT CASSLSVRGSNEKLFF
TRBJ1-6 NA TRBD1 TRBV7-9 TGTGCCAGCAGCTTATCCCCGGACAGGGATAATTCACCCCTCCACTTT CASSLSPDRDNSPLHF
TRBJ2-5 NA TRBD2 TRBV4-2 TGTGCCAGCAGCCAAGTCCTAGCGGGAGCGTTGGAGACCCAGTACTTC CASSQVLAGALETQYF
TRBJ1-3 once NA TRBV6-1 TGTGCCTCCGTAAAGTTCTTTCCCGGAGCGACCATATATTTT CASVKFFPGATIYF
TRBJ2-3 NA TRBD1 TRBV19 TGTGCCAGTAGCCCGCTGGTGACAGGGGTCACAGATACGCAGTATTTT CASSPLVTGVTDTQYF
TRBJ2-5 NA TRBD2 TRBV7-2 TGTGCCAGCAGCCCCCGGGGGGACCGTCAAGAGACCCAGTACTTC CASSPRGDRQETQYF
TRBJ1-3 NA NA TRBV2 TGTGCCAGCAGCGGAACCTCGGGAAACACCATATATTTT CASSGTSGNTIYF
TRBJ2-5 NA NA TRBV10-3 TGTGCCATCAGTGAGTCGGTGGACTCCCAAGAGACCCAGTACTTC CAISESVDSQETQYF
TRBJ1-5 NA NA TRBV15 TGTGCCACCGGCAGGATGGGATGGTATAGCAATCAGCCCCAGCATTTT CATGRMGWYSNQPQHF
TRBJ1-1 NA TRBD1 TRBV15 TGTGCCACCAGCAGAGATGAGAACAGGGGGCGGCGGGGTGGCTATAACACTGAAGCTTTCTTT CATSRDENRGRRGGYNTEAFF
TRBJ2-1 NA TRBD2 TRBV5-4 TGTGCCAGCAGCCCGTATAGCGGGAGGGCCCGCAATGAGCAGTTCTTC CASSPYSGRARNEQFF
TRBJ2-5 NA NA TRBV7-9 TGTGCCAGCAGCTTATCCCTGGGGGGATCCCCCCAAGAGACCCAGTACTTC CASSLSLGGSPQETQYF
TRBJ1-5 NA NA TRBV7-8 TGTGCCAGCAGCTTTAGCCCCGATCAGCCCCAGCATTTT CASSFSPDQPQHF
TRBJ1-1 NA NA TRBV6-5 TGTGCCAGCAGTTACTCGGAGAACACTGAAGCTTTCTTT CASSYSENTEAFF